What follows are 10 T cell receptor beta chains derived from one specimen sequenced in a study of identical twins. TCRdb analysed the 5' RACE reads with MiXCR anew, one entry per CDR3 protein. The sample carries a few hundred thousand distinct CDR3 sequences, about 8.3% recorded once. This same sample was also taken into another study, of yellow fever vaccine responses in identical twins.

The sample comprised memory (CD45RO+) T cells sorted from blood. The receptors were gathered from a woman aged 18-30 years in good health.

The chain couples TRBV6-4 to TRBJ2-3; 12 nucleotides agree with TRBD2. Trimming cost V 6 bases and J 5 bases; bases outside gene matches: 12. CDR3 size: 17 residues. The germline CDR1 and CDR2 sequences are MRHNA and SNTAGT. The CDR3 DNA follows: TGTGCCAGCAGAGCGTCTAGCGGGAGGGCCGGTGGAGATACGCAGTATTTT. Translated: CASRASSGRAGGDTQYF.

There are a few counts of this clonotype. The CDR3 bases are TGTGCCACCAGTGGTTACAGGGGCGGCGGGGAGCTGTTTTTT. Translated: CATSGYRGGGELFF. The chain is built from TRBV24-1 and TRBJ2-2, with 7 bases aligning to TRBD1. V was clipped by 5 bases and J by 7 bases; unmatched bases: 6. The CDR3 sequence is 14 residues long. The V gene's germline CDR1 is KGHDR and CDR2 SFDVKD.

This clonotype was observed a few times. This chain links TRBV6-1 with TRBJ2-7; D perhaps matches TRBD2 (5 bases). Per germline, CDR1 MNHNS and CDR2 SASEGT. V lost 3 bases and J 3 bases, leaving 9 bases between the germline ends. CDR3 length: 13 amino acids. DNA for the CDR3: TGTGCCAGCAGTGATCGGGGTAGCTACGAGCAGTACGTC. Protein: CASSDRGSYEQYV.

This clonotype was seen a handful of times. The chain combines TRBV7-9 with TRBJ2-2; D ambiguous. There are 12 residues in the CDR3. Germline V gene lookup returns CDR1 SEHNR and CDR2 FQNEAQ (reference sequence). Trimming left V 2 bases short and J 6 bases short, with 4 bases between. CDR3 sequence (DNA): TGTGCCAGCAGCTTATTGTCCGGGGAGCTGTTTTTT. Translation: CASSLLSGELFF.

This clonotype was observed many times. The V gene is TRBV5-1, the J gene TRBJ2-7; D not certain. Looked up from germline, CDR1 is SGHRS and CDR2 is YFSETQ. Trimming took off 2 bases at V and 6 bases at J, with 12 bases between the two ends. CDR3 length equals 13 residues. The DNA of the CDR3 is TGCGCCAGCAGCTTCGACGGGTCTAGCGAGCAGTACGTC. Translating gives CASSFDGSSEQYV.

The rearrangement joins TRBV28 to TRBJ1-6; 7 bases fit TRBD1. The trim removed 2 bases at V and 4 bases at J, leaving 8 bases unmatched. The CDR3 consists of 17 residues. Germline V CDR1 and CDR2: MDHEN, SYDVKM. CDR3 residues: CASSLARGGRYNSPLHF. DNA of the CDR3: TGTGCCAGCAGTTTAGCCCGAGGGGGCAGATATAATTCACCCCTCCACTTT.

The sample holds many counts of this clonotype. The rearrangement joins TRBV29-1 to TRBJ1-2, with 8 nucleotides matching TRBD1. The CDR3 loop spans 14 amino acids. J gave up 3 bases and V 5 bases, and 8 bases lay outside the gene matches. Germline assignment: CDR1 SQVTM and CDR2 ANQGSEA. CDR3 bases: TGCAGCGTTCCGGACAGGGCGATGTACTATGGCTACACCTTC. This codes for CSVPDRAMYYGYTF.

This clonotype was seen a few times. This rearrangement joins TRBV25-1 to TRBJ2-3, with 9 positions matching TRBD2. The V and J ends lost 4 bases and 2 bases, in that order; junction bases with no gene match: 4. Germline V gives CDR1 MGHDK, CDR2 SYGVNS. The CDR3 extends over 15 amino acids. The CDR3 protein is CASSGLAGNTDTQYF. The CDR3 region has the DNA TGTGCCAGCAGTGGGCTAGCGGGGAACACAGATACGCAGTATTTT.

This clonotype appeared many times. V usage is TRBV5-1 and J usage is TRBJ2-3; unclear D gene. Trimming shortened V by 5 bases and J by 6 bases, and 22 bases separated the two germline ends. CDR3 length: 16 amino acids. Germline V gene lookup returns CDR1 SGHRS and CDR2 YFSETQ. The CDR3 spells CASSRTATLPVDTQYF. The CDR3 nucleotides are TGCGCCAGCAGTCGAACGGCGACATTGCCTGTGGATACGCAGTATTTT.

The chain couples TRBV5-1 to TRBJ2-1; D unresolved. The CDR3 contains 16 residues. Germline V gene sequence: CDR1 SGHRS, CDR2 YFSETQ. Between the trimmed V and J ends, which lost 1 base and 1 base, there was a span of 12 bases. DNA for the CDR3: TGCGCCAGCAGCTTGAAGCAGCCGAGATCCTACAATGAGCAGTTCTTC. Its translation is CASSLKQPRSYNEQFF.